Below are 27 T cell receptor beta chains sequenced from a single sample in a study of post-analysis software for immune sequencing data. The antigens these receptors bind are not known. TCR beta libraries were prepared from cDNA with unique molecular identifiers. TCRdb reprocessed the PCR reads via MiXCR and lists one record per CDR3 protein. In the table there are about 770,000 distinct CDR3 sequences, 40% to 55% of which are singletons. Notes on the study in general: There were five TRBV segments more frequent in patients than controls, and TRBV5-6, TRBV5-1 and TRBV20-1 were among them.

Sequencing used blood. The source is a girl under 18 with multiple sclerosis.

The chain links TRBV7-9 to TRBJ1-2; 7 bases align to TRBD1. The CDR3 length is 13 residues. Germline assignment: CDR1 SEHNR and CDR2 FQNEAQ (reference sequence). J lost 7 bases, V lost 5 bases, and 7 bases had no gene match. The CDR3 DNA reads as TGTGCCAGCAGCGGGATATCAGGGGGTGGCTACACCTTC. Its protein is CASSGISGGGYTF.

This clonotype was observed many times. V and J are TRBV20-1 and TRBJ2-1, with D possibly being TRBD2 (6 bases). V was clipped by 0 bases and J by 5 bases, with 11 bases between them. This CDR3 has 14 residues. Germline assignment: CDR1 DFQATT and CDR2 SNEGSKA (reference sequence). CDR3 coding DNA: TGCAGTGCTAGAGACGGGAGCAAGCACAATGAGCAGTTCTTC. Translation gives CSARDGSKHNEQFF.

This clonotype was counted only a few times. The CDR3 nucleotides read TGCGCCAGCAGCCAAGATGAGGGTTGTTCTCCTAATCAGCCCCAGCATTTT. Translating it yields CASSQDEGCSPNQPQHF. This chain uses TRBV4-3 with TRBJ1-5, with D unclear. Germline lookup yields CDR1 LGHNA and CDR2 YSLEER. Trimming stripped 0 bases from V and 4 bases from J, with 16 bases between. The CDR3 extends over 17 amino acids.

The chain combines TRBV6-5 with TRBJ1-2; the D is unclear. The CDR3 totals 13 residues. Trimming cost V 8 bases and J 0 bases, with 10 bases left between them. Germline V gene lookup returns CDR1 MNHEY and CDR2 SVGAGI. The CDR3 loop reads CASARRANYGYTF. The CDR3 nucleotides read TGTGCCAGCGCCCGCCGAGCTAACTATGGCTACACCTTC.

This clonotype turned up a few times. CDR3 DNA sequence: TGTGCCATCTCTGAAGGCCTCACAGATACGCAGTATTTT. This translates into CAISEGLTDTQYF. The chain combines TRBV10-3 with TRBJ2-3; no clear D gene. Germline CDR1 and CDR2: ENHRY and SYGVKD. The CDR3 contains 13 residues. V was shortened by 8 bases and J by 2 bases, with 11 bases between the two germline ends.

The chain joins TRBV5-1 to TRBJ2-2; D is unclear. Trimming pared 6 bases from V and 1 base from J, leaving 10 bases between. Germline lookup yields CDR1 SGHRS and CDR2 YFSETQ. The CDR3 is made up of 14 amino acids. The CDR3 nucleotides read TGCGCCAGCACTATGATCGGGAACACCGGGGAGCTGTTTTTT. Its protein is CASTMIGNTGELFF.

The rearrangement joins TRBV7-9 to TRBJ2-1; D remains unclear. CDR3 length equals 15 residues. Deletions cut 4 bases from V and 2 bases from J, with 12 bases between. The germline gives CDR1 SEHNR, CDR2 FQNEAQ (reference sequence). CDR3: CASSWPDQTYNEQFF. For the CDR3, the DNA is TGTGCCAGCAGCTGGCCGGACCAGACCTACAATGAGCAGTTCTTC.

This clonotype was seen only a few times. The chain links TRBV12-3 or TRBV12-4 to TRBJ2-7; D is ambiguous. The V end lost 3 bases, the J end lost 1 base, and 13 bases lay between the germline ends. CDR3 size: 15 residues. The CDR3 region is CASSFGKLGSYEQYF. CDR3 DNA: TGTGCCAGCAGTTTTGGGAAGCTAGGGTCCTACGAGCAGTACTTC.

This clonotype was counted a few times. DNA for the CDR3: TGCAGTGCTAGAAGTGGATCTCGGGGGGACGAGCAGTACTTC. Its translation: CSARSGSRGDEQYF. The rearrangement uses TRBV20-1 and TRBJ2-7, with TRBD2 matching over 7 bases. Germline CDR1 DFQATT, CDR2 SNEGSKA (reference sequence). The length of the CDR3 is 14 residues. After removal of 2 bases from V and 5 bases from J, the junction contained 9 bases not matched to a gene.

This clonotype was detected only a few times. The chain carries TRBV29-1 and TRBJ1-1; D is uncertain. Germline V gene lookup returns CDR1 SQVTM and CDR2 ANQGSEA. Trimming took 4 bases from V and 2 from J, leaving 2 bases between them. This CDR3 has 10 amino acids. CDR3 sequence (DNA): TGCAGCGTTGCCAACACTGAAGCTTTCTTT. As protein: CSVANTEAFF.

The chain combines TRBV7-2 with TRBJ2-3, with unresolved D. Per germline, CDR1 SGHTA and CDR2 FQGNSA. V was cut by 2 bases and J by 6 bases, with 12 bases left in between. The CDR3 consists of 14 residues. The CDR3: CASSLTPPHDTQYF. The DNA of the CDR3 is TGTGCCAGCAGCTTAACACCCCCCCACGATACGCAGTATTTT.

This clonotype showed up many times. V and J are TRBV10-3 and TRBJ1-2; D remains ambiguous. This CDR3 comprises 12 residues. Trimming cost V 7 bases and J 3 bases, with 9 bases left between them. CDR1 is ENHRY, CDR2 SYGVKD, per germline. CDR3 amino acids: CAIKSVHYGYTF. CDR3 coding DNA: TGTGCCATCAAGTCGGTACACTATGGCTACACCTTC.

On this clonotype itself: A much larger clone differs by one base, so this may be a read error. CDR3 nucleotides: TGTGCCAGCAGCGTAGAGGTGGGCTACGAGCAGTACTTC. Translation gives CASSVEVGYEQYF. V is TRBV9 and J is TRBJ2-7; no clear D gene. The CDR3 is 13 amino acids. Looked up from germline, CDR1 is SGDLS and CDR2 is YYNGEE. V lost 0 bases, J lost 3 bases, and 7 bases lay in between.

This clonotype was detected many times. One end of the junction fails to match germline, which may point to a read error. The genes are TRBV7-9 and TRBJ2-3; 9 nucleotides agree with TRBD2. The germline V gene has CDR1 SEHNR and CDR2 FQNEAQ (reference sequence). This CDR3 has 14 amino acids. The CDR3 protein is CASSLELAGDTQYF. CDR3 nucleotides: TGCGCCAGCAGCTTGGAACTAGCGGGAGATACGCAGTATTTT. The entire variable domain, with the rest obtained from reference TRBV7-9 and TRBJ2-3, is as follows: DTGVSQNPRHKITKRGQNVTFRCDPISEHNRLYWYRQTLGQGPEFLTYFQNEAQLEKSRLLSDRFSAERPKGSFSTLEIQRTEQGDSAMYLCASSLELAGDTQYFGPGTRLTVL.

V gene TRBV9 combines with J gene TRBJ2-3; 9 nucleotides line up with TRBD2. Looked up from germline, CDR1 is SGDLS and CDR2 is YYNGEE. J was trimmed by 3 bases and V by 3 bases; bases with no gene match: 8. The CDR3 loop spans 16 amino acids. CDR3 nucleotides: TGTGCCAGCAGCGCCCAAAGACTAGCGGTAACAGATACGCAGTATTTT. Translation: CASSAQRLAVTDTQYF.

This rearrangement joins TRBV20-1 to TRBJ2-7, with a possible D match to TRBD2 (6 bases). Germline CDR1 DFQATT, CDR2 SNEGSKA (reference sequence). V gave up 5 bases and J gave up 1 base, with 15 bases separating them. There are 14 residues in the CDR3. The CDR3 nucleotides are TGCAGTGCTCCCGCGGGGCAGGGATCCTACGAGCAGTACTTC. Translated, it gives CSAPAGQGSYEQYF.

This clonotype was found a few times. The chain carries TRBV27 and TRBJ2-7; D might be TRBD2 (6 bases). Germline CDR1 and CDR2: MNHEY and SMNVEV (reference sequence). CDR3 length: 14 amino acids. V shed 5 bases and J shed 0 bases, with 11 bases lying between them. CDR3 DNA: TGTGCCAGCAGTCGGGCGGGGAGCTCCTACGAGCAGTACTTC. This gives the protein CASSRAGSSYEQYF.

This clonotype was counted a few times. CDR3 sequence: CATSISGLARDEQYF. The CDR3, as DNA: TGTGCCACCAGCATTTCAGGACTAGCGCGAGACGAGCAGTACTTC. The rearrangement joins TRBV15 to TRBJ2-7; TRBD2 agrees at 9 bases. Germline CDR1 is LNHNV and CDR2 is YYDKDF (reference sequence). The CDR3 totals 15 residues. After removal of 4 bases from V and 5 bases from J, the junction contained 9 bases not matched to a gene.

J is TRBJ2-1 and V is TRBV12-3 or TRBV12-4; 8 bases align to TRBD2. The DNA end is more similar to TRBJ2-7, so the J call may be wrong. The CDR3 has 17 residues. This CDR3 reads CASSLLADVISYNEQYF. The CDR3 DNA reads TGTGCCAGCAGTCTACTAGCGGACGTTATCTCCTACAATGAGCAGTACTTC.

The chain employs TRBV15 and TRBJ2-5, with D uncertain. There are 15 residues in the CDR3. Between the trimmed V and J ends, which lost 0 bases and 4 bases, there was a span of 12 bases. Germline CDR1 reads LNHNV; CDR2 reads YYDKDF (reference sequence). The CDR3 nucleotides are TGTGCCACCAGCAGAGATAGGTCGGGCGGAGAGACCCAGTACTTC. It is translated as CATSRDRSGGETQYF.

V gene TRBV29-1 combines with J gene TRBJ1-2, with 7 bases lining up with TRBD1. The CDR3 sequence is 13 residues long. CDR1 and CDR2 from the germline V gene are SQVTM and ANQGSEA. V gave up 4 bases and J gave up 4 bases; unmatched junction bases: 6. CDR3 nucleotides: TGCAGCGTTGCCCAGGGGGTCTCCTATGGCTACACCTTC. As protein: CSVAQGVSYGYTF. The full variable domain, its missing parts supplied by reference TRBV29-1 and TRBJ1-2, is SAVISQKPSRDICQRGTSLTIQCQVDSQVTMMFWYRQQPGQSLTLIATANQGSEATYESGFVIDKFPISRPNLTFSTLTVSNMSPEDSSIYLCSVAQGVSYGYTFGSGTRLTVV.

The chain links TRBV13 to TRBJ2-5; TRBD2 agrees at 7 bases. The J call is uncertain, as TRBJ2-7 better fits the DNA end. Germline V gene lookup returns CDR1 PRHDT and CDR2 FYEKMQ (reference sequence). The CDR3 length is 13 residues. CDR3: CASSPYRGVEQYF. As DNA, the CDR3 is TGTGCCAGCAGCCCGTACCGGGGGGTCGAGCAGTACTTC.

A note on this clonotype: One end of the junction fails to match germline, which may point to a read error. This rearrangement joins TRBV29-1 to TRBJ1-1; D remains unclear. Germline lookup yields CDR1 SQVTM and CDR2 ANQGSEA. The CDR3 loop spans 14 amino acids. CDR3 coding DNA: TGCAGCGTTGATCCGGCGGGAATGAACACTGAAGCCTTCTTT. It translates to CSVDPAGMNTEAFF. Full variable domain (outside the CDR3, taken from reference TRBV29-1 and TRBJ1-1): SAVISQKPSRDICQRGTSLTIQCQVDSQVTMMFWYRQQPGQSLTLIATANQGSEATYESGFVIDKFPISRPNLTFSTLTVSNMSPEDSSIYLCSVDPAGMNTEAFFGQGTRLTVV.

The CDR3 is CASSLMTGWTEAFF. CDR3 nucleotide sequence: TGCGCCAGCAGCCTAATGACAGGATGGACTGAAGCTTTCTTT. The genes are TRBV4-3 and TRBJ1-1, with a weak D call TRBD1 (6 bases). This CDR3 region has 14 residues. Trimming shortened V by 4 bases and J by 5 bases, and 14 bases separated the two germline ends. CDR1 and CDR2 from the germline V gene are LGHNA and YSLEER.

CDR3 DNA sequence: TGTGCCACCAGCATAGCGGGAGGTGGCACAGATACGCAGTATTTT. Translation: CATSIAGGGTDTQYF. The rearrangement links TRBV15 to TRBJ2-3; the match to TRBD2 covers 10 bases. The CDR3 is 15 amino acids. The V gene end was trimmed by 4 bases and the J gene end by 1 base; junction bases not matched to a gene: 2. CDR1 and CDR2 from the germline V gene are LNHNV and YYDKDF (reference sequence).

The chain combines TRBV12-3 or TRBV12-4 with TRBJ2-5; 10 positions agree with TRBD1. The trim removed 3 bases at V and 11 bases at J, leaving 6 bases unmatched. The CDR3 is made up of 13 amino acids. CDR3 DNA: TGTGCCAGCAGTTTTACCGGGACAGGGGTGCAGTACTTC. The encoded protein is CASSFTGTGVQYF.

The rearrangement uses TRBV25-1 and TRBJ2-3, with 7 bases lining up with TRBD1. The CDR3 length is 15 residues. Per the germline V gene, CDR1 is MGHDK and CDR2 is SYGVNS. After removal of 5 bases from V and 4 bases from J, the junction contained 9 bases not matched to a gene. The CDR3 protein is CASSQFTGDPDTQYF. CDR3 nucleotides: TGTGCCAGCAGTCAGTTTACAGGGGATCCAGATACGCAGTATTTT.